This is a list of T cell receptor beta chains from one sample in a study of shared clonotypes between healthy human individuals. Some clones are missing from TCRdb's copy, which holds only in-frame ones; the method was immunoSEQ multiplex PCR. This sample has over a million clones; around three quarters occur once, and the top ten carry approximately 0.56%. Sequences were obtained from memory CD4+ T cells from PBMCs. The source is a man in his late teens or twenties in good health. Some clones in this sample may be carry-over from other donors' samples. The CDR3 runs from the conserved cysteine through the conserved F or W. Each record gives: V gene, J gene, CDR3 protein.

TRBV2,TRBJ2-7,CASLGQSKNYEQYF
TRBV6-5,TRBJ1-1,CASTLQGSSEAFF
TRBV9,TRBJ2-2,CASSVFGDTGELFF
TRBV11-2,TRBJ2-3,CASSLTSTQYF
TRBV2,TRBJ2-7,CASSEGQGRYEQYF
TRBV18,TRBJ1-5,CASSPEIQRNQPQHF
TRBV4-3,TRBJ2-2,CASSQVLAGGGDTGELFF
TRBV4-1,TRBJ1-3,CASSQDGGPSGNTIYF
TRBV22-1,TRBJ1-4,CPGTPHTRGTNEKLFF
TRBV28,TRBJ2-1,CASSLYNGPGEFF
TRBV28,TRBJ2-3,CASSPQQGTDTQYF
TRBV7-2,TRBJ1-2,CASSLGVGYGYTF
TRBV11-3,TRBJ2-3,CASSLGEETDTQYF
TRBV7-3,TRBJ2-1,CASSYDSSSYNEQFF
TRBV5-1,TRBJ2-2,CASSTFMLGSLYTGELFF
TRBV28,TRBJ1-4,CASSSRNGATNEKLFF
TRBV5-5,TRBJ2-7,CASSLRAESSYEQYF
TRBV4-1,TRBJ2-6,CASSQEGVSGANVLTF
TRBV5-1,TRBJ1-1,CASSWDYSEAFF
TRBV28,TRBJ1-2,CASSSAGGTGYYGYTF
TRBV6-5,TRBJ2-3,CASSSPGVGKYTQYF
TRBV2,TRBJ2-6,CASSDRGMSGANVLTF
TRBV29-1,TRBJ2-5,CSVSTPRRAAQYF
TRBV5-4,TRBJ2-3,CASSFKVQSTDTQYF
TRBV28,TRBJ1-2,CASSLWDQNYGYTF
TRBV7-9,TRBJ2-7,CASSEQGALGEQYF
TRBV7-7,TRBJ2-1,CASSSGRDNEQFF
TRBV6-1,TRBJ2-3,CASSEVGLAVSTDTQYF
TRBV4-1,TRBJ1-1,CASSPPLQVGTEAFF
TRBV5-1,TRBJ1-4,CASSLQGTGVEKLFF
TRBV5-1,TRBJ2-5,CASSLRETQYF
TRBV28,TRBJ1-5,CASSPSLPGGNQPQHF
TRBV5-8,TRBJ2-6,CASSLYWTFSGANVLTF
TRBV9,TRBJ2-7,CASSVDGNSYEQYF
TRBV5-6,TRBJ1-1,CASSLNRGNTEAFF
TRBV4-3,TRBJ2-1,CASSQDPLAGGPYEQFF
TRBV2,TRBJ2-5,CASSYDQTETQYF
TRBV7-3,TRBJ1-1,CASSSGSGDTEAFF
TRBV5-1,TRBJ2-1,CASSLGASGSYNEQFF
TRBV11-2,TRBJ2-5,CASSFYGIAGGPGTQYF
TRBV2,TRBJ2-3,CASSGAGVGTDTQYF
TRBV7-3,TRBJ2-7,CASSSAGGAYEQYF
TRBV13,TRBJ1-1,CASSFFQGRNTEAFF
TRBV4-3,TRBJ2-7,CASSQDRRGWFYEQYF
TRBV7-3,TRBJ2-4,CASSLGTAKNIQYF
TRBV29-1,TRBJ2-1,CSVIIPGTSGIDNEQFF
TRBV2,TRBJ2-3,CASWRQGPDTQYF